These T cell receptor beta chains were read from a single sample in a study of PD-1 blockade in classical Hodgkin lymphoma. Method: immunoSEQ multiplex PCR; TCRdb's copy keeps in-frame clones and lacks some. In the table there are roughly 27,000 clones, 72% of which are singletons. This specimen was peripheral blood mononuclear cells (PBMCs), taken before the fourth cycle of nivolumab. The source is a human donor with classical Hodgkin lymphoma. Each CDR3 is given with its conserved first and last residue. The D gene is left open where the match is weak. Clone size is stated in some rows and not others, as once, few, many or a class when expanded.

j_gene	v_gene	d_gene	abundance	CDR3aa	CDR3nt
TRBJ2-1	TRBV9	NA	NA	CASSVDLAAYNEQFF	TGTGCCAGCAGCGTAGACCTGGCTGCCTACAATGAGCAGTTCTTC
TRBJ2-1	TRBV28	NA	NA	CASSFSRDNEQFF	TGTGCCAGCAGTTTTAGCAGGGACAATGAGCAGTTCTTC
TRBJ1-2	TRBV27	NA	once	CASSLLGQYYTF	TGTGCCAGCAGTTTACTGGGGCAGTACTACACCTTC
TRBJ2-1	TRBV5-8	NA	NA	CASSLLRLYLGNDEQFF	TGTGCCAGCAGTCTGCTCCGACTCTACCTCGGGAACGATGAGCAGTTCTTC
TRBJ2-3	TRBV6-5	TRBD2	NA	CASIPAGGADTQYF	TGTGCCAGCATCCCAGCGGGAGGGGCAGATACGCAGTATTTT
TRBJ2-5	TRBV7-2	TRBD2	once	CASSLVGTTSGRETQYF	TGTGCCAGCAGCTTAGTAGGAACGACTAGCGGGAGAGAGACCCAGTACTTC
TRBJ1-6	TRBV5-1	TRBD1	NA	CASTLAQGLGSPLHF	TGCGCCAGCACCTTGGCACAGGGGCTGGGTTCACCCCTCCACTTT
TRBJ2-7	TRBV4-2	TRBD2	NA	CASSQGPPRAGSSYEQYF	TGTGCCAGCAGCCAAGGACCCCCTCGAGCGGGAAGCTCCTACGAGCAGTACTTC
TRBJ1-5	TRBV19	NA	NA	CASSPHYPPSAQHF	TGTGCCAGTAGTCCCCATTACCCACCCTCCGCCCAGCATTTT
TRBJ2-5	TRBV19	NA	NA	CASSALADSWTQYF	TGTGCCAGTAGTGCCTTAGCGGATAGCTGGACCCAGTACTTC
TRBJ2-2	TRBV19	TRBD2	NA	CASRKPGLAGGTGELFF	TGTGCCAGTAGGAAACCGGGACTAGCGGGAGGCACCGGGGAGCTGTTTTTT
TRBJ1-1	TRBV5-1	NA	few	CASSWADENTEAFF	TGCGCCAGCAGCTGGGCGGACGAGAACACTGAAGCTTTCTTT
TRBJ2-7	TRBV29-1	NA	NA	CSVGTLSSEQYF	TGCAGCGTAGGGACATTGTCCAGCGAGCAGTACTTC
TRBJ2-1	TRBV27	TRBD2	NA	CASSIGTSVYNEQFF	TGTGCCAGCAGTATCGGGACTAGCGTCTACAATGAGCAGTTCTTC
TRBJ2-1	TRBV6-5	TRBD2	NA	CATLAGGYNEQFF	TGTGCCACACTAGCGGGGGGGTACAATGAGCAGTTCTTC
TRBJ1-1	TRBV10-3	NA	few	CAIGARTEAFF	TGTGCCATCGGAGCACGGACTGAAGCTTTCTTT
TRBJ2-4	TRBV4-2	TRBD2	NA	CASSQVASGGKNIQYF	TGTGCCAGCAGCCAAGTAGCTAGCGGGGGGAAAAACATTCAGTACTTC
TRBJ1-5	TRBV7-9	NA	NA	CASSLTDTNQPQHF	TGTGCCAGCAGCTTAACAGACACGAATCAGCCCCAGCATTTT
TRBJ2-5	TRBV11-2	TRBD2	NA	CASSPRLAGGPGETQYF	TGTGCCAGCAGCCCAAGACTAGCGGGGGGCCCAGGAGAGACCCAGTACTTC
TRBJ1-1	TRBV20-1	TRBD1	NA	CSQQGYTEAFF	TGCAGTCAACAGGGGTACACTGAAGCTTTCTTT
TRBJ2-1	TRBV18	TRBD1	NA	CASSPRTGDNEQFF	TGTGCCAGCTCACCCCGGACAGGGGACAATGAGCAGTTCTTC
TRBJ2-1	TRBV5-6	NA	NA	CASVLYNEQFF	TGTGCCAGCGTCCTATATAATGAGCAGTTCTTC
TRBJ2-3	TRBV18	TRBD2	NA	CASSPRLAGGRDTQYF	TGTGCCAGCTCACCGAGGCTAGCGGGGGGCCGGGATACGCAGTATTTT
TRBJ1-2	TRBV19	NA	NA	CASSPGNYGYTF	TGTGCCAGTAGTCCGGGGAACTATGGCTACACCTTC
TRBJ2-1	TRBV6-4	TRBD2	NA	CASSQGLAGGYDEQFF	TGTGCCAGCAGTCAGGGACTAGCGGGAGGATACGATGAGCAGTTCTTC
TRBJ1-1	TRBV5-6	NA	NA	CASSLFWTEKGGNTEAFF	TGTGCCAGCAGCTTGTTTTGGACCGAGAAAGGAGGGAACACTGAAGCTTTCTTT
TRBJ2-5	TRBV13	NA	NA	CASSLGRTHRETQYF	TGTGCCAGCAGCTTAGGCCGGACTCATCGGGAGACCCAGTACTTC
TRBJ2-7	TRBV6-6	NA	NA	CASRNSRDISSYEQYF	TGTGCCAGTCGAAACTCCCGGGACATCTCCTCCTACGAGCAGTACTTC
TRBJ2-5	TRBV28	NA	once	CASSLLKAEETQYF	TGTGCCAGCAGTTTACTGAAGGCGGAAGAGACCCAGTACTTC
TRBJ1-6	TRBV10-3	NA	few	CAISEQTGPNSPLHF	TGTGCCATCAGTGAGCAAACAGGGCCCAATTCACCCCTCCACTTT
TRBJ2-2	TRBV19	TRBD1	NA	CASRTMTGLNTGELFF	TGTGCCAGTAGAACTATGACAGGGTTAAACACCGGGGAGCTGTTTTTT
TRBJ1-2	TRBV6-5	NA	NA	CASREDPLDGYTF	TGTGCCAGCAGAGAGGACCCTTTGGATGGCTACACCTTC